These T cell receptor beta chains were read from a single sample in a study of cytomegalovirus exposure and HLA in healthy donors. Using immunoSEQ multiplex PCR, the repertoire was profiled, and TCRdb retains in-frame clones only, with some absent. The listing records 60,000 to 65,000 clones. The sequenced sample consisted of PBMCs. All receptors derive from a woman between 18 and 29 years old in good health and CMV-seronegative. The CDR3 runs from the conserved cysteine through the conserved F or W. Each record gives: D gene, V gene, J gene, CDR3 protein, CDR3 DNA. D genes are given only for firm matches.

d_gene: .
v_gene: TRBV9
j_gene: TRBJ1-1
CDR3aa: CASSVGSGDPEAFF
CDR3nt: TGTGCCAGCAGCGTAGGGTCAGGGGATCCTGAAGCTTTCTTT

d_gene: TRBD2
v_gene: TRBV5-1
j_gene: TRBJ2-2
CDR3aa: CASSLDRTSGRSTGELFF
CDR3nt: TGCGCCAGCAGCTTGGACAGGACTAGCGGGAGGAGCACCGGGGAGCTGTTTTTT

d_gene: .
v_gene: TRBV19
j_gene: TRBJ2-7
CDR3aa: CASSIGPGSPYEQYF
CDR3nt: TGTGCCAGTAGTATAGGGCCAGGATCGCCCTACGAGCAGTACTTC

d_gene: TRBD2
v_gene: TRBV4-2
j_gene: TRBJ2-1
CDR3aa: CASSQEGASGAYNEQFF
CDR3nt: TGTGCCAGCAGCCAAGAGGGGGCTAGCGGGGCCTACAATGAGCAGTTCTTC

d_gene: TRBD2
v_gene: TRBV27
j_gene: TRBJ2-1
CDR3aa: CASRPLGLADRYNEQFF
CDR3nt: TGTGCCAGCAGACCCCTGGGACTAGCGGACAGATACAATGAGCAGTTCTTC

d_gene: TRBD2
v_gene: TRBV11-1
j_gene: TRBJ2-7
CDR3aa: CASSLGTSPFYEQYF
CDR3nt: TGTGCCAGCAGCTTAGGGACTAGCCCTTTCTACGAGCAGTACTTC

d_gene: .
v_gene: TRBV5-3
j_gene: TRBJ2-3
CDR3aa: CARSWRGCSTDTQYF
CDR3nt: TGTGCCAGAAGCTGGCGGGGATGTAGCACAGATACGCAGTATTTT

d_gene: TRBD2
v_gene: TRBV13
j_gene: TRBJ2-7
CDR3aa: CASSLGTSGSLEEQYF
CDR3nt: TGTGCCAGCAGCCTAGGGACTAGCGGGAGCTTGGAAGAGCAGTACTTC

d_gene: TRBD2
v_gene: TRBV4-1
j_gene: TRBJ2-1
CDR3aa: CASSRSTGLAANEQFF
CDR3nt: TGCGCCAGCAGCCGATCGACAGGACTAGCGGCCAATGAGCAGTTCTTC

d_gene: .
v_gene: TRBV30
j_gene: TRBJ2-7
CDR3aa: CAWSVPGQGMVGYYEQYF
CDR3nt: TGTGCCTGGAGTGTACCAGGGCAGGGGATGGTAGGGTACTACGAGCAGTACTTC

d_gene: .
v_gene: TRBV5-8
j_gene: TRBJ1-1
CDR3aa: CASSLPGRRGTEDFF
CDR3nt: TGTGCCAGCAGCTTGCCAGGTAGAAGGGGAACTGAAGATTTCTTT

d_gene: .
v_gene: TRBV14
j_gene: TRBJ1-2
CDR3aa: CASGDYRDGGYTF
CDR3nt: TGTGCCAGCGGGGACTACAGGGATGGCGGCTACACCTTC

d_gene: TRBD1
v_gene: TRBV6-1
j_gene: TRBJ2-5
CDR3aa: CASKQGQETQYF
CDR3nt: TGTGCCAGCAAACAGGGGCAAGAGACCCAGTACTTC

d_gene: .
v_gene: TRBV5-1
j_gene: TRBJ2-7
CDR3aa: CASSSTGELVTYEQYF
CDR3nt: TGCGCCAGCAGCTCTACCGGGGAGCTAGTTACCTACGAGCAGTACTTC

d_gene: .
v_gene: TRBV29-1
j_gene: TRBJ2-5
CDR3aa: CSIDRGNGEETQYF
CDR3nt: TGCAGCATTGACCGAGGAAATGGAGAAGAGACCCAGTACTTC

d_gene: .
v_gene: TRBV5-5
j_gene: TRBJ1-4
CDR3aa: CASSLEGKGATNEKLFF
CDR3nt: TGTGCCAGCAGCTTGGAAGGGAAAGGGGCAACTAATGAAAAACTGTTTTTT

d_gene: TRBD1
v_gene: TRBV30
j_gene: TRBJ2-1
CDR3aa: CAWSGLRQGTGVNNEQFF
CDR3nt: TGTGCCTGGAGTGGACTTCGACAGGGCACTGGGGTCAACAATGAGCAGTTCTTC

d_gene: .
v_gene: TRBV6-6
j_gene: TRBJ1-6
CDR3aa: CASSTPRMGLNSPLHF
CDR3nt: TGTGCCAGCAGTACCCCCCGTATGGGGCTCAATTCACCCCTCCACTTT

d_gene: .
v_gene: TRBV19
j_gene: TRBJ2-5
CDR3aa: CASSISPTPRETQYF
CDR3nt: TGTGCCAGTAGTATTTCTCCTACCCCCAGGGAGACCCAGTACTTC

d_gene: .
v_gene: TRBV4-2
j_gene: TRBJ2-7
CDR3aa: CASSQGGILAYEQYF
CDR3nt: TGTGCCAGCAGCCAAGGAGGGATCCTTGCCTACGAGCAGTACTTC

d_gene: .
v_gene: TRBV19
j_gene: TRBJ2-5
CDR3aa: CASSSDTKTQYF
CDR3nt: TGTGCCAGTAGTTCCGACACGAAGACCCAGTACTTC

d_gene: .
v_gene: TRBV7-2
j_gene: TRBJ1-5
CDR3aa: CASSLGRGAGNQPQHF
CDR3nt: TGTGCCAGCAGCTTAGGGCGGGGGGCCGGCAATCAGCCCCAGCATTTT

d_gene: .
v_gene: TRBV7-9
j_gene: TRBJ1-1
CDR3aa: CASSLARAGREAFF
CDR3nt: TGTGCCAGCAGCTTAGCGCGTGCAGGGAGGGAAGCTTTCTTT

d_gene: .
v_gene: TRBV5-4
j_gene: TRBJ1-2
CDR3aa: CASSLDREGGYTF
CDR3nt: TGTGCCAGCAGCTTGGACAGGGAGGGAGGCTACACCTTC

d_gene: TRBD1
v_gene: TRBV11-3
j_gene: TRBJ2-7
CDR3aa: CASTLRGQGLYEQYF
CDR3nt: TGTGCCAGCACTCTCAGGGGACAGGGCCTCTACGAGCAGTACTTC

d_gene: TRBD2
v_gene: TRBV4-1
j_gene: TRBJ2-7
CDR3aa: CASSQELIVAGYYEQYF
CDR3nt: TGCGCCAGCAGCCAAGAATTAATTGTAGCGGGGTATTACGAGCAGTACTTC

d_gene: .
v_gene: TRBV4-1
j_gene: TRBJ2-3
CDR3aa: CASSQDGVPTDTQYF
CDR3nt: TGCGCCAGCAGCCAAGATGGAGTTCCCACAGATACGCAGTATTTT

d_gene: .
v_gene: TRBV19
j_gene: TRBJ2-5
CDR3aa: CASSISRQETQYF
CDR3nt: TGTGCCAGTAGTATATCCAGGCAAGAGACCCAGTACTTC

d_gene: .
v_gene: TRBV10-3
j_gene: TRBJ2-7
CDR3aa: CAISESVNVGNEQYF
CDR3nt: TGTGCCATCAGTGAGTCAGTCAACGTCGGGAACGAGCAGTACTTC

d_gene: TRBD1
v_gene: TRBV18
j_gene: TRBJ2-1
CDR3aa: CASSRRQGDEQFF
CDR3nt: TGTGCCAGCTCGCGCCGACAGGGGGATGAGCAGTTCTTC